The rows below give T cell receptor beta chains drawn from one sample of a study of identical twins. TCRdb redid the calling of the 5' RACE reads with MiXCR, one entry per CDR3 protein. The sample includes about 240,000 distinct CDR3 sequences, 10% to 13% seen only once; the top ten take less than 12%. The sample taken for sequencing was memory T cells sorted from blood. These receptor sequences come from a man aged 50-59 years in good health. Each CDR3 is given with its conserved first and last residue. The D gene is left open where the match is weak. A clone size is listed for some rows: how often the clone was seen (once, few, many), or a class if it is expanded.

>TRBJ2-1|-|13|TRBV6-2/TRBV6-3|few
TGTGCCAGCAGAAAGGATACAGACAATGAGCAGTTCTTC
CASRKDTDNEQFF
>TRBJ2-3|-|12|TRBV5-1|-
TGCGCCAGCAGCTCAAGCATTCATACGCAGTATTTT
CASSSSIHTQYF
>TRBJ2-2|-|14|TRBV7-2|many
TGTGCCAGCAGCTTGGGCAGAGCTACCGGGGAGCTGTTTTTT
CASSLGRATGELFF
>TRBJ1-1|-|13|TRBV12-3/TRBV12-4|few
TGTGCCAGCACCGTAGGGAGCTGGACTGAAGCTTTCTTT
CASTVGSWTEAFF
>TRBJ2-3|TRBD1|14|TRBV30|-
TGTGCCTGGAGTGTGGGACAGGGATTGGATACGCAGTATTTT
CAWSVGQGLDTQYF
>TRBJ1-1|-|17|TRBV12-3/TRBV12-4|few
TGTGCCAGCAGTCGAATGACAAGGGGCCTCCGGAACACTGAAGCTTTCTTT
CASSRMTRGLRNTEAFF
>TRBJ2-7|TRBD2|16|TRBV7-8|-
TGTGCCAGCAGCTCGGGACTAGCGGGAGGGATCTACGAGCAGTACTTC
CASSSGLAGGIYEQYF
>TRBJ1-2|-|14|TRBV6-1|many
TGTGCCAGCAGTGCCCCTCCGGCAGTGTATGGCTACACCTTC
CASSAPPAVYGYTF
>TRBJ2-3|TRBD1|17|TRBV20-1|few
TGCAGTGCTAGAAAATTGGTACGGGGACAGGGACGAGATACGCAGTATTTT
CSARKLVRGQGRDTQYF
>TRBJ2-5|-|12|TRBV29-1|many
TGCAGCGCTCCCGAAGGGGTCGGGACCCAGTACTTC
CSAPEGVGTQYF
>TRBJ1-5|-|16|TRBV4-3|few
TGCGCCAGCAGCCAAGATTGGGCAAGGGGCCCTCAGCCCCAGCATTTT
CASSQDWARGPQPQHF
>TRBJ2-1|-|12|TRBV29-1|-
TGCAGCGTTGAGTCCATGGGGAATGAGCGGTTCTTC
CSVESMGNERFF
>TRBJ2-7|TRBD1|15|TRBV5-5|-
TGTGCCAGCAGCTTGTCGGGACAGGGGCGGGTCGAGCAGTACTTC
CASSLSGQGRVEQYF
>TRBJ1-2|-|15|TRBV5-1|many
TGCGCCAGCAGCCCGGAGGGGGACACGTCCTATGGCTACACCTTC
CASSPEGDTSYGYTF
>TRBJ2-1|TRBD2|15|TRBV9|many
TGTGCCAGCAGCGCCATGGGCGGGAGCTACAATGAGCAGTTCTTC
CASSAMGGSYNEQFF
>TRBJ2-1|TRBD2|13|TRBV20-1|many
TGCAGTGCTAGAGAAGCGGGGCGCAATGAGCAGTTCTTC
CSAREAGRNEQFF
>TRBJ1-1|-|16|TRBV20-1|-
TGCAGTGCTAGAGATCTCCTGGGCCCTTTGAACACTGAAGCTTTCTTT
CSARDLLGPLNTEAFF
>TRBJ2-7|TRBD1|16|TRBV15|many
TGTGCCACCAGCAGAGGACAGGGGGGGTGGTTATACGAGCAGTACTTC
CATSRGQGGWLYEQYF
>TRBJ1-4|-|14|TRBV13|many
TGTGCCAGCAGCTCCAGGGGAATAGGGGAAAAACTGTTTTTT
CASSSRGIGEKLFF
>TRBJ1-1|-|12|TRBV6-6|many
TGTGCCAGCAGACAGGGACGGACTGAAGCTTTCTTT
CASRQGRTEAFF
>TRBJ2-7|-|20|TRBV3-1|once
TGTGCCAGCAGCCAAGAATCGGCTACTGAGGAGGGGACATCAAACTACGAGCAGTACTTC
CASSQESATEEGTSNYEQYF
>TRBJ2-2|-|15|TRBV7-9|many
TGTGCCAGCAGCCCCCTTGGGGGGCCCACCGGGGAGCTGTTTTTT
CASSPLGGPTGELFF
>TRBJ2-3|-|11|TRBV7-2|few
TGTGCCAGCAGCCCCGAGCGTACGCAGTATTTT
CASSPERTQYF
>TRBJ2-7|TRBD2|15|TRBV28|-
TGTGCCAGCAGACCCTCACTAGCGGGAGTGCACGAGCAGTACTTC
CASRPSLAGVHEQYF
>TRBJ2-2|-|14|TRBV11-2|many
TGTGCCAGCAGCTGGGGAGAGAACACCGGGGAGCTGTTTTTT
CASSWGENTGELFF
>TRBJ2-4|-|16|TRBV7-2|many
TGTGCCAGCAGCTTAGGACCGGACCCTCTGAGAAACATTCAGTACTTC
CASSLGPDPLRNIQYF